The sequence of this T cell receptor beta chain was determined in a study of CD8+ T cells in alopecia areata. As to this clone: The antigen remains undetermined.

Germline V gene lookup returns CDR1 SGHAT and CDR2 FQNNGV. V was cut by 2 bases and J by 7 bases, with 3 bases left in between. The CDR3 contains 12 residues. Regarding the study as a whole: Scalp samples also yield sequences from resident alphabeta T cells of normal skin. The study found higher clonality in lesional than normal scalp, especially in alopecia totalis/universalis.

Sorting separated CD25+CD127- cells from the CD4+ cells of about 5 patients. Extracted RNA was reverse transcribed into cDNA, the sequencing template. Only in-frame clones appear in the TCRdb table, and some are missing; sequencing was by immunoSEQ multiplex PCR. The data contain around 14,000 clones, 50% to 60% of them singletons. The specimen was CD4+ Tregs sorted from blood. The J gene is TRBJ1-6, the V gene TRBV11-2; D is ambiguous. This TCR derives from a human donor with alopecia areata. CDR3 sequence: CASSLTNSPLHF. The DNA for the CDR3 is TGTGCCAGCAGCTTAACCAATTCACCCCTCCACTTT.